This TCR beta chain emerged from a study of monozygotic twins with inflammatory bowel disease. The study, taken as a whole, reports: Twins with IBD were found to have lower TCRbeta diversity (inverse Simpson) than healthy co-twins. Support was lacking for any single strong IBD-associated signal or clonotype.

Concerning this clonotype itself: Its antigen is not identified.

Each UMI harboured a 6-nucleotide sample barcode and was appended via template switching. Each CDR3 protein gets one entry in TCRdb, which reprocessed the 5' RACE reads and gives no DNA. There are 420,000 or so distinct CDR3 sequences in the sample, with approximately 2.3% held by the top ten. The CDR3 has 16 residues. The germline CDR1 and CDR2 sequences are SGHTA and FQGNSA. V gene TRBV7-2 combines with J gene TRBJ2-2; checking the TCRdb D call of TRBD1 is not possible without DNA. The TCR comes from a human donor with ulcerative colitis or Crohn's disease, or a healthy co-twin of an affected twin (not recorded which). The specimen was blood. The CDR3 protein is CASSLVAGVHTGELFF.